Listed below are T cell receptor beta chains from one sample, sequenced in a study of T cell responses to AZD1222 COVID-19 vaccine. The assay was immunoSEQ multiplex PCR, and TCRdb's table has in-frame clones only and misses some. The sample consists of 150,000 to 200,000 clones, around 90% of them appearing once. The specimen was peripheral blood, collected 28 days after the second AZD1222 dose. The receptor source for this set is an adult who received the AZD1222 COVID-19 vaccine. The CDR3 runs from the conserved cysteine through the conserved F or W. The D gene is left open where the match is weak. Some rows mark clone size as missing; the rest say once, few, many or name a class of expanded clone.

size	V	J	D	length	CDR3	DNA
.	TRBV6-4	TRBJ2-7	TRBD1	16	CASSDSDGQGAYEQYF	TGTGCCAGCAGTGACTCAGACGGACAGGGGGCCTACGAGCAGTACTTC
.	TRBV13	TRBJ2-3	.	14	CASSQRGVTDTQYF	TGTGCCAGCAGCCAACGCGGGGTTACAGATACGCAGTATTTT
.	TRBV6-5	TRBJ2-2	TRBD2	15	CASSYPGLAGGELFF	TGTGCCAGCAGTTACCCCGGACTAGCAGGCGGGGAGCTGTTTTTT
.	TRBV3-1/TRBV3-2	TRBJ2-3	TRBD1	15	CASSPKRTGFDTQYF	TGTGCCAGCAGCCCCAAACGGACAGGGTTTGATACGCAGTATTTT
once	TRBV2	TRBJ1-5	TRBD1	14	CASSGGQEVQPQHF	TGTGCCAGCAGTGGCGGACAGGAGGTCCAGCCCCAGCATTTT
.	TRBV7-3	TRBJ1-1	.	13	CASRSRLNTEAFF	TGTGCCAGCAGGTCAAGGTTGAACACTGAAGCTTTCTTT
.	TRBV5-1	TRBJ2-7	.	11	CASSFREEQYF	TGCGCCAGCAGTTTTCGGGAGGAGCAGTACTTC
.	TRBV4-1	TRBJ1-1	.	16	CASSQDRATLGTEAFF	TGCGCCAGCAGCCAAGATCGAGCAACCTTAGGGACTGAAGCTTTCTTT
.	TRBV30	TRBJ1-5	TRBD1	14	CAWGTGVTNQPQHF	TGTGCCTGGGGGACAGGGGTCACCAATCAGCCCCAGCATTTT
.	TRBV30	TRBJ1-5	TRBD1	15	CAWSHGDSRNQPQHF	TGTGCCTGGTCCCATGGGGACAGCCGCAATCAGCCCCAGCATTTT
.	TRBV4-2	TRBJ2-7	.	15	CASSQEGQGGVEQYF	TGTGCCAGCAGCCAAGAGGGGCAGGGGGGGGTCGAGCAGTACTTC
.	TRBV7-9	TRBJ2-5	.	15	CASSFPGNWEETQYF	TGTGCCAGCAGCTTTCCAGGGAATTGGGAAGAGACCCAGTACTTC
.	TRBV6-2/TRBV6-3	TRBJ1-1	.	14	CASSYFGDYTEAFF	TGTGCCAGCAGTTACTTCGGGGATTACACTGAAGCTTTCTTT
.	TRBV28	TRBJ1-1	.	15	CASSQSGKWGPEAFF	TGTGCCAGCAGTCAATCAGGGAAATGGGGCCCTGAAGCTTTCTTT
.	TRBV29-1	TRBJ1-1	.	12	CSVEVRDTEAFF	TGCAGCGTTGAAGTACGAGACACTGAAGCTTTCTTT
once	TRBV5-1	TRBJ2-7	.	15	CASSLVAGQSNEQYF	TGCGCCAGCAGCTTGGTTGCGGGACAGTCAAACGAGCAGTACTTC
.	TRBV18	TRBJ2-7	.	11	CASSLFYEQYF	TGTGCCAGCTCACTGTTCTACGAGCAGTACTTC
.	TRBV7-2	TRBJ2-1	.	15	CASSLGQGPYNEQFF	TGTGCCAGCAGCTTAGGGCAGGGCCCCTACAATGAGCAGTTCTTC
.	TRBV2	TRBJ2-7	.	12	CASSLEGYEQYF	TGTGCCAGCAGCCTAGAAGGCTACGAGCAGTACTTC
.	TRBV6-6	TRBJ2-5	.	14	CASRGGRIQETQYF	TGTGCCAGCAGGGGAGGACGGATCCAAGAGACCCAGTACTTC
few	TRBV6-5	TRBJ1-6	.	14	CASKISDAGSPLHF	TGTGCCAGCAAAATTAGCGACGCCGGTTCACCCCTCCACTTT
.	TRBV9	TRBJ1-1	.	14	CASSANFGGAEAFF	TGTGCCAGCAGCGCGAATTTTGGAGGGGCTGAAGCTTTCTTT
once	TRBV15	TRBJ2-2	.	15	CATSTLDIHTGELFF	TGTGCCACCAGCACATTGGACATCCACACCGGGGAGCTGTTTTTT
few	TRBV11-2	TRBJ2-1	TRBD1	16	CASSYWRGTGRNEQFF	TGTGCCAGCAGCTACTGGAGGGGGACAGGACGGAATGAGCAGTTCTTC
.	TRBV5-1	TRBJ1-4	.	15	CASSLYRAADEKLFF	TGCGCCAGCAGCTTGTACAGGGCGGCTGATGAAAAACTGTTTTTT
.	TRBV10-3	TRBJ2-5	.	13	CAISANLQETQYF	TGTGCCATCAGTGCTAACCTCCAAGAGACCCAGTACTTC
.	TRBV5-4	TRBJ2-7	TRBD2	15	CASSLKLAGGPEQYF	TGTGCCAGCAGCCTGAAGCTAGCGGGGGGGCCCGAGCAGTACTTC
.	TRBV2	TRBJ1-1	TRBD1	14	CASTRGGTGVVAFF	TGTGCCAGCACCAGAGGTGGGACAGGGGTAGTCGCTTTCTTT
.	TRBV6-6	TRBJ2-7	TRBD1	15	CASSPRGTGPYEQYF	TGTGCCAGCAGTCCTCGGGGGACAGGGCCCTACGAGCAGTACTTC
.	TRBV27	TRBJ1-1	.	13	CASSFGGNTEAFF	TGTGCCAGCAGTTTTGGCGGGAACACTGAAGCTTTCTTT
.	TRBV28	TRBJ1-2	.	13	CASRIGTDYGYTF	TGTGCCAGCAGGATCGGGACTGACTATGGCTACACCTTC
.	TRBV5-6	TRBJ1-3	.	15	CASSLNGGSGNTIYF	TGTGCCAGCAGCTTGAATGGGGGATCTGGAAACACCATATATTTT
.	TRBV20-1	TRBJ2-5	.	10	CSARKETQYF	TGCAGTGCCAGAAAAGAGACCCAGTACTTC
.	TRBV7-9	TRBJ2-3	TRBD1	14	CASSHRQGADTQYF	TGTGCCAGCAGCCATCGACAGGGCGCAGATACGCAGTATTTT
.	TRBV19	TRBJ2-2	TRBD2	19	CASIHRSLAGGTGTGELFF	TGTGCCAGTATTCATAGGTCACTAGCGGGGGGAACGGGCACCGGGGAGCTGTTTTTT
.	TRBV18	TRBJ1-4	TRBD1	16	CASSPSTGRHNEKLFF	TGTGCCAGCTCACCATCGACAGGGAGGCATAATGAAAAACTGTTTTTT
.	TRBV3-1/TRBV3-2	TRBJ2-1	TRBD2	16	CASSQDHSSGQLGQFF	TGTGCCAGCAGCCAAGATCATTCTAGCGGGCAGCTCGGGCAGTTCTTC
.	TRBV6-2/TRBV6-3	TRBJ1-1	.	19	CASSYGRPGMGSLNTEAFF	TGTGCCAGCAGTTATGGACGGCCAGGGATGGGTTCGTTGAACACTGAAGCTTTCTTT
once	TRBV28	TRBJ1-5	.	15	CAGSGGAMSNQPQHF	TGTGCCGGGTCCGGGGGAGCGATGAGCAATCAGCCCCAGCATTTT
.	TRBV7-9	TRBJ2-2	.	15	CASSGSGANTGELFF	TGTGCCAGCAGCGGTTCAGGCGCGAACACCGGGGAGCTGTTTTTT
.	TRBV7-7	TRBJ2-2	.	14	CASSLAALTGELFF	TGTGCCAGCAGCTTAGCAGCCCTTACCGGGGAGCTGTTTTTT
few	TRBV10-3	TRBJ2-3	.	14	CAISESPQGDTQYF	TGTGCCATCAGTGAGTCCCCACAGGGAGATACGCAGTATTTT
.	TRBV28	TRBJ1-3	.	15	CASSLGGNSGNTIYF	TGTGCCAGCAGCTTGGGGGGCAACTCTGGAAACACCATATATTTT